This T cell receptor beta chain is from a study of blood T cell repertoires in COVID-19 (dated by TCRdb to the early 2020s). About the full investigation: Samples from collaborators originated in the United States, Italy and Spain and spanned both the acute and convalescent phases of COVID-19. The material from the prospective study consisted of cDNA or gDNA derived from T cells, B-cell-depleted T cells, or PBMCs. Subjects who had been exposed to COVID-19, were actively infected with it, or had recovered from it provided the deeply sampled blood TCRbeta repertoires that made up the dataset. A freely available public database, intended as a resource for researchers studying the immune response to SARS-CoV-2, is where the repertoires were released. The samples were drawn from the first 160 participants of the ongoing ImmuneRACE study and from 950 to 1,500 subjects provided by 6 global collaborators. Nearly every sample came with metadata listing a de-identified subject ID, COVID-19 status, age in years and sex. Where available, HLA class I and class II types were obtained from metadata supplied by the sample provider rather than from assay-based typing. What the work shows at the level of the full study, not this receptor alone: Clinical and demographic metadata were provided uncurated, with the amount varying by source and participant.

Enrolling through a virtual design, the prospective study's participants ranged in age from roughly 18 to 89 years and lived across 20 to 25 United States geographic areas. To assign participants to cohorts, the prospective study relied on clinical history that participants themselves reported in a screening survey and a study questionnaire. Recovered participants in ImmuneRACE Cohort 3 were defined by two consecutive negative NP/OP PCR tests, clearance by a healthcare professional, or resolution of symptoms. In the prospective study, mobile phlebotomists collected whole blood, serum and a nasopharyngeal or oropharyngeal swab from each participant. Participants in the prospective study had the option to provide additional blood draws and questionnaires over a roughly 2-month period. Before DNA extraction, prospective study blood samples were shipped either frozen or at room temperature. TCRbeta CDR3 regions were amplified from genomic DNA by means of the immunoSEQ Assay, a bias-controlled multiplex PCR. Turning to the authors' computational methods: The number of nucleated cells in each sample was estimated by amplification of reference gene primers within the assay. To quantify the absolute abundance of each unique TCRbeta CDR3 rearrangement, sequence reads were collapsed and filtered. Productive Simpson clonality was computed per sample as the square root of Simpson's diversity index over productive rearrangements. TCRdb took this table from immuneACCESS and kept in-frame rearrangements with V and J called. Such tables lack part of the clones; where checked against another copy, unresolved V genes explain under half of the gap, and the rest is unexplained. V, J and clone size derive from that table, while D and trimming were established from the DNA sequence. Across this sample there are roughly 500,000 clones, with roughly 90% seen only once. The ten largest clones capture 1.8% of the sample.

Trimming costs V 5 bases and J 5 bases, and their ends lie 13 bases apart. The germline V gene supplies CDR1 KGHSH and CDR2 LQKENI. The CDR3, cysteine through phenylalanine, is 14 amino acids long. Just the 42-base CDR3 DNA is kept, in frame starting at base 1. A word on this clone: Its antigen remains unidentified. It has no much larger one-base neighbor in the sample; base qualities were not kept.

This clonotype was obtained from a woman in her 40s who had recovered from COVID-19. Sequenced: PBMCs or T cells enriched from blood (not recorded which). Recombination joined TRBV18 with TRBJ2-1; the D gene is perhaps TRBD1, on 5 matching bases. CDR3 reads: CASSFNLGDNEQFF. The DNA sequence is as follows: TGTGCCAGCTCATTCAACCTAGGGGACAATGAGCAGTTCTTC. With the portions outside the CDR3 filled from the reference TRBV18 and TRBJ2-1 genes, the complete variable region becomes NAGVMQNPRHLVRRRGQEARLRCSPMKGHSHVYWYRQLPEEGLKFMVYLQKENIIDESGMPKERFSAEFPKEGPSILRIQQVVRGDSAAYFCASSFNLGDNEQFFGPGTRLTVL.